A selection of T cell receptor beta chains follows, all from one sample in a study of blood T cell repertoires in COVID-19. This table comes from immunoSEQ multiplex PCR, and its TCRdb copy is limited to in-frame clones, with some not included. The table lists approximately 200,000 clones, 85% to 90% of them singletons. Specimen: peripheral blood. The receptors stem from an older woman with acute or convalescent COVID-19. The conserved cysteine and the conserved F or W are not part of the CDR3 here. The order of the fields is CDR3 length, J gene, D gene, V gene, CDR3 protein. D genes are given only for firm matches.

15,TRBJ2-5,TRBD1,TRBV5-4,ASSSGQGASESETQY
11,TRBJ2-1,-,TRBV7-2,ASSLRVGNEQF
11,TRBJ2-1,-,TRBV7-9,ASSLVGVNEQF
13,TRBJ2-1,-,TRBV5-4,ASSLVGSLGNEQF
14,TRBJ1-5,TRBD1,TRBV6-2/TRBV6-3,ASSTGGSYSNQPQH
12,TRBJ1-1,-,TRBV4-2,ASSPTGGYTEAF
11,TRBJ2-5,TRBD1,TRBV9,ASSETGGKTQY
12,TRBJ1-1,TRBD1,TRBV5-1,ASSSTGANTEAF
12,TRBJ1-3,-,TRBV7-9,ASSLPSSGNTIY
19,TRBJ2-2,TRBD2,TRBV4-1,ASSHPPWRLAGGQEGGELF
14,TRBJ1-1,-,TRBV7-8,ASSPRLGGYDTEAF
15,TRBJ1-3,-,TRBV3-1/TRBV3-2,ASSSPPGQASGNTIY
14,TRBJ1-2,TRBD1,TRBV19,ASSYEPGQGAFGYT
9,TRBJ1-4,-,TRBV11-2,ASSLLEKLF
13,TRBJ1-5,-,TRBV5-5,ASSLDMTVFQPQH
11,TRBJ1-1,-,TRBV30,AYFRGVNTEAF
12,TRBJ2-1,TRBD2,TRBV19,ASSPGGPTHEQF
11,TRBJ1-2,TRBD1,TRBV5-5,ASSADRVYGYT
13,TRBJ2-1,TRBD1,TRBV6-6,ASSYTSHRGNEQF
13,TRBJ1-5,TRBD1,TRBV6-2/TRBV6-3,ASSLTGGSRQPQH
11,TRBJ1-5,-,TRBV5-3,ARSFCRVPAQH
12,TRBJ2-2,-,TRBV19,ASKGGQGAGELF
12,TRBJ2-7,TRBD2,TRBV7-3,ASSHQAGGYEQY
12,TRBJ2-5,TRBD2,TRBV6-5,ASSSGGAGETQY
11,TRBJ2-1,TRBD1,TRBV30,AIRQGPYNEQF
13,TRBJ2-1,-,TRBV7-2,ASSPLRGTYNEQF
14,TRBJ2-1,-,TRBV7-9,ASSVSQGQSYNEQF